The present entry profiles one T cell receptor (beta chain) with its context. The repertoire was sequenced with immunoSEQ multiplex PCR; TCRdb's copy has only in-frame clones and lacks some. The profile shows roughly 160,000 clones, around 83% of them singletons. The data are from a study of blood T cell repertoires in COVID-19. Study in general: T cells, B-cell-depleted T cells, or PBMCs supplied cDNA or gDNA.

Germline trimming cut 6 bases from V and 5 bases from J; bases unmatched to any gene: 15. There are 18 residues in the CDR3. The germline V gene encodes CDR1 ENHRY and CDR2 SYGVKD. The TCR sequence derives from a woman in her 70s who had recovered from COVID-19. The source material was peripheral blood. This chain links TRBV10-3 with TRBJ2-3, with 12 bases fitting TRBD2. For the CDR3, the DNA is TGTGCCATCAGCCGAGTCCGGCGACTAGCGGGAGAGGTAGATACGCAGTATTTT. Translating it yields CAISRVRRLAGEVDTQYF.